The clone carrying this T cell receptor beta chain was seen more than once but under ten times. Its specificity is unknown. Once obtained from cultured CD4+ T cells, the DNA was sequenced using the Oncomine TCR Beta short-read assay. DNA came from CD4+ T cells after culture. TCRdb reprocessed the PCR reads via MiXCR and lists one record per CDR3 protein. The table has some 9,700 distinct CDR3 sequences, roughly 36% seen once. These data belong to a study of vaccination and CD4 T cells after COVID-19. Study-wide background: A median of approximately 100 days (range 35 to 161) separated diagnosis from post-COVID sampling. Study-level results: The researchers studied relatively few convalescent patients and omitted early post-infection timepoints. For convalescent patients, a median about 86% of reactive clones surfaced exclusively after vaccination.

CDR1 is SGHTA and CDR2 is FQGNSA in the germline V gene. The CDR3 has 14 amino acids. V lost 5 bases and J 5 bases, leaving 14 bases between the germline ends. Treatment described: roughly 10-day PBMC culture with coronavirus spike peptide pools or control peptides (ViraFEST assay). From the unexposed donor, CD4+ T cells were collected ahead of the COVID-19 pandemic (2011-2018). CD4+ T cells were isolated by negative selection after 10 days of culture. The chain has TRBV7-2 and TRBJ2-3, with D perhaps TRBD1 (5 bases). Sequencing was carried out using CD4+ T cells from blood, cultured in vitro. This receptor was taken from a human donor in good health. CDR3 sequence: CASSPSLQGDTQYF. As DNA, the CDR3 is TGTGCCAGCAGCCCCTCCCTTCAGGGAGATACGCAGTATTTT.